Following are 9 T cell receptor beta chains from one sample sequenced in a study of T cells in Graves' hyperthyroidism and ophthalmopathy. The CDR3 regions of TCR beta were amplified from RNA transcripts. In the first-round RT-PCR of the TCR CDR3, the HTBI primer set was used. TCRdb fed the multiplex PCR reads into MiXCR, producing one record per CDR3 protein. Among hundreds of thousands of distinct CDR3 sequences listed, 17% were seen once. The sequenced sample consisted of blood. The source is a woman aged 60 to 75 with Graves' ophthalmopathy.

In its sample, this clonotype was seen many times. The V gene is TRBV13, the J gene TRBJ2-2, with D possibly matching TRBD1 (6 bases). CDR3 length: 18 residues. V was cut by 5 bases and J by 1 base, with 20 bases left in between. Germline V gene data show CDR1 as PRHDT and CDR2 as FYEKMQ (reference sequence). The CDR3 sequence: CASSRPGTLDKNTGELFF. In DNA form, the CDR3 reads TGTGCCAGCAGCCGTCCCGGGACATTAGACAAGAACACCGGGGAGCTGTTTTTT.

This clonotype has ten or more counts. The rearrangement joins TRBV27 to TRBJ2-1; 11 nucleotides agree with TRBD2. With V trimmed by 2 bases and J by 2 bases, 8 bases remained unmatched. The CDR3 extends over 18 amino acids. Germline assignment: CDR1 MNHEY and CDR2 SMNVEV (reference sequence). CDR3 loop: CASSLETSGAVAYNEQFF. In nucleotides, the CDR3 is TGTGCCAGCAGTTTAGAGACTAGCGGGGCGGTTGCCTACAATGAGCAGTTCTTC.

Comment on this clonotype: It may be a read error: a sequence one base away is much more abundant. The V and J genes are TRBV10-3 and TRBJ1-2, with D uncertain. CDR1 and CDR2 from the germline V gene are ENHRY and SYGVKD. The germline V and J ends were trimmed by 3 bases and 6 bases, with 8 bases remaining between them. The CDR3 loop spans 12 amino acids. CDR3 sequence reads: CAISDRLNGYTF. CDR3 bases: TGTGCCATCAGTGATCGACTCAATGGCTACACCTTC.

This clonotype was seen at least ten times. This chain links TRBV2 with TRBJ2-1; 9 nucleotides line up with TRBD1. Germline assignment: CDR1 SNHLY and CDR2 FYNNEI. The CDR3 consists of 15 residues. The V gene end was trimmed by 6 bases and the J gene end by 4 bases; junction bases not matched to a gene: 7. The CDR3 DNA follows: TGTGCCAGCAGCGCCGACAGGGGGGGGTACAATGAGCAGTTCTTC. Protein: CASSADRGGYNEQFF.

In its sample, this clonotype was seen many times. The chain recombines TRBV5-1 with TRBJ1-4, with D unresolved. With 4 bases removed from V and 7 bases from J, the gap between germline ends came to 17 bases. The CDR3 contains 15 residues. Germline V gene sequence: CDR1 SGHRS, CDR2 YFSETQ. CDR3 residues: CASSRTGGRGEKLFF. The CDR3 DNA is TGCGCCAGCAGCCGCACGGGCGGCCGCGGTGAAAAACTGTTTTTT.

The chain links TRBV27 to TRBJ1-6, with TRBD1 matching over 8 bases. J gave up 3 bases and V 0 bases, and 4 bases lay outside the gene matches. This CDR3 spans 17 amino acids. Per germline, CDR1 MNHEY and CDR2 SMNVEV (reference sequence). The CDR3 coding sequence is TGTGCCAGCAGTTTATCTGGAACAGGGGGCTATAATTCACCCCTCCACTTT. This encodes CASSLSGTGGYNSPLHF.

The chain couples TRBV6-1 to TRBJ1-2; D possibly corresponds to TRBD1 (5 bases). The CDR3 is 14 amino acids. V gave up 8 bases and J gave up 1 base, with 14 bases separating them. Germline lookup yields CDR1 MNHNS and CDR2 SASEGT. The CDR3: CASGGDNGNYGYTF. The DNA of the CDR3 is TGTGCCAGCGGGGGAGACAACGGTAACTATGGCTACACCTTC.

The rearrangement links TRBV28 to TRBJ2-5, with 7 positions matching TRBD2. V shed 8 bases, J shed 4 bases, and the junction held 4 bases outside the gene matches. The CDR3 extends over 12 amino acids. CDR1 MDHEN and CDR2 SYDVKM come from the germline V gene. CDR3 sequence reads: CASGGGVETQYF. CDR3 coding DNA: TGTGCCAGCGGGGGGGGGGTAGAGACCCAGTACTTC.

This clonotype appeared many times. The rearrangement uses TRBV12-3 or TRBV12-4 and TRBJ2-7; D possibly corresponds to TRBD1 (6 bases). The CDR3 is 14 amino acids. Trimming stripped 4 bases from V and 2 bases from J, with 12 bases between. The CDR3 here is CASSSGWGPYEQYF. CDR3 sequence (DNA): TGTGCCAGCAGTTCGGGTTGGGGGCCCTACGAGCAGTACTTC.